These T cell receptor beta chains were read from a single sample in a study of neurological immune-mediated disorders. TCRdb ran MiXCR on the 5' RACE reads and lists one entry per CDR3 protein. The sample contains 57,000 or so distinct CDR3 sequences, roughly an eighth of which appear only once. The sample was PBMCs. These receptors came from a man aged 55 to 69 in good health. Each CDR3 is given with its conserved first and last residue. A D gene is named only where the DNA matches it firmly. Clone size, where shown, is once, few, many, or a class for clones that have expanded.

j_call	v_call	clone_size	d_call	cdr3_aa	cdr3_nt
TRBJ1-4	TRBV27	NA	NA	CASSASGGTNEKLFF	TGTGCCAGCAGTGCAAGTGGGGGAACTAATGAAAAACTGTTTTTT
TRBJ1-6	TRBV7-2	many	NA	CASSLGSIQSYNSPLHF	TGTGCCAGCAGCTTAGGCAGCATACAGTCCTATAATTCACCCCTCCACTTT
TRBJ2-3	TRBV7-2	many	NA	CASSSLFAAQYF	TGTGCCAGCAGCTCCCTATTCGCTGCGCAGTATTTT
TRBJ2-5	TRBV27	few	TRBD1	CASSSTGRETQYF	TGTGCCAGCAGTTCGACAGGGAGAGAGACCCAGTACTTC
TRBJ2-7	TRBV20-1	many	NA	CSVLRGLYSYEQYF	TGCAGTGTTCTCCGAGGGTTATACTCCTACGAGCAGTACTTC
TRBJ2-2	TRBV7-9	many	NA	CASSWTLDSANTGELFF	TGTGCCAGCAGCTGGACCCTGGACAGCGCGAACACCGGGGAGCTGTTTTTT
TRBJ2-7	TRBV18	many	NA	CASSPPGIYEQYF	TGTGCCAGCTCACCCCCGGGAATCTACGAGCAGTACTTC
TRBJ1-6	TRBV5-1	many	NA	CASSASPEVLSPLHF	TGCGCCAGCAGCGCTTCACCGGAGGTTTTGTCACCCCTCCACTTT
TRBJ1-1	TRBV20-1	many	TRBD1	CSAARGTGGTEAFF	TGCAGTGCAGCTCGAGGGACAGGGGGCACTGAAGCTTTCTTT
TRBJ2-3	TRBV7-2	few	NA	CASSLVMADTQYF	TGTGCCAGCAGCTTAGTTATGGCAGATACGCAGTATTTT
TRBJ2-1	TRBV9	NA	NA	CVSSVGPLCNEQFF	TGTGTCAGCAGCGTAGGACCCCTCTGCAATGAGCAGTTCTTC
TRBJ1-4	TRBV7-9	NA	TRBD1	CASSYRGTNEKLFF	TGTGCCAGCAGCTACAGGGGAACTAATGAAAAACTGTTTTTT
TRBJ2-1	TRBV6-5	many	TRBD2	CASTPLAGDYNEQFF	TGTGCCAGCACCCCACTAGCGGGGGACTACAATGAGCAGTTCTTC
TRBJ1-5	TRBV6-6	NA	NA	CASSHLEPYQPQHF	TGTGCCAGCAGCCACCTGGAGCCCTATCAGCCCCAGCATTTT
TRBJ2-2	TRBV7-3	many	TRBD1	CASSLQGARSGELFF	TGTGCCAGCAGCTTACAGGGGGCAAGGTCCGGGGAGCTGTTTTTT
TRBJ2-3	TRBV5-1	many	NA	CASSHGQGGGTDTQYF	TGCGCCAGCAGCCACGGACAGGGAGGGGGCACAGATACGCAGTATTTT
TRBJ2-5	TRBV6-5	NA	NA	CASLPGAWETQYF	TGTGCCAGCCTCCCTGGTGCGTGGGAGACACAGTACTTC
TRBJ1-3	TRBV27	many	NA	CASSPNHGRTNTIYF	TGTGCCAGCAGTCCGAACCACGGGAGGACAAACACCATATATTTT
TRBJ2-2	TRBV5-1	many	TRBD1	CASSIGTGGGELFF	TGCGCCAGCAGCATCGGGACAGGGGGCGGGGAGCTGTTTTTT
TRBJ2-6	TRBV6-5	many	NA	CASSYRGGRGGHSGANVLTF	TGTGCCAGCAGTTACCGGGGAGGTCGGGGAGGACACTCTGGGGCCAACGTCCTGACTTTC
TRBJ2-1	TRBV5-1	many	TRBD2	CASSPIAGGGYNEQFF	TGCGCCAGCAGCCCGATAGCGGGGGGCGGTTACAATGAGCAGTTCTTC
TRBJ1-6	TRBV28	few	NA	CASKQGPAGTPLHF	TGTGCCAGCAAACAAGGGCCAGCAGGGACACCCCTCCACTTT
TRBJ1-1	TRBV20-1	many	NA	CSARLGGMNTEAFF	TGCAGTGCTAGATTGGGGGGGATGAACACTGAAGCTTTCTTT
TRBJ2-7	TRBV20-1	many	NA	CSARDGRQGMYF	TGCAGTGCTAGAGATGGTCGGCAGGGGATGTACTTC
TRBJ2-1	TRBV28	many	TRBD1	CASSPQGGEQFF	TGTGCCAGCAGTCCACAGGGGGGTGAGCAGTTCTTC
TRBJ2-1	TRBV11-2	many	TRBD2	CASSLVLAGATRSNEQFF	TGTGCCAGCAGCTTAGTGCTAGCGGGGGCCACTCGGAGCAATGAGCAGTTCTTC
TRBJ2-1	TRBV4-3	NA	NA	CASSQEGAGKGEQFF	TGCGCCAGCAGCCAAGAAGGGGCGGGAAAGGGTGAGCAGTTCTTC
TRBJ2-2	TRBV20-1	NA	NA	CSTRPGTHGGGELFF	TGCAGTACTAGACCCGGGACCCACGGGGGTGGGGAGCTGTTTTTT
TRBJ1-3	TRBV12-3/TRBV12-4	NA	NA	CASSPGHSGNTIYF	TGTGCCAGCAGTCCCGGTCACTCTGGAAACACCATATATTTT
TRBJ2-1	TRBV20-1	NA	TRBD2	CSAGTSGRAEQFF	TGCAGTGCCGGGACTAGCGGGAGGGCTGAGCAGTTCTTC
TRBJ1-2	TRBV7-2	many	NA	CASSPSVGQGGGGYTF	TGTGCCAGCAGCCCGTCAGTAGGGCAGGGAGGTGGCGGCTACACCTTC
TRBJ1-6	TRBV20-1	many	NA	CSARKGFPTNNSPLHF	TGCAGTGCTAGAAAGGGATTCCCGACCAATAATTCACCCCTCCACTTT
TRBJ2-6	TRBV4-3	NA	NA	CASSQRGQPAGANVLTF	TGCGCCAGCAGCCAACGGGGCCAGCCGGCTGGGGCCAACGTCCTGACTTTC
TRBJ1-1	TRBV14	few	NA	CASSQDTFRVKTEAFF	TGTGCCAGCAGCCAAGATACTTTCAGGGTGAAGACTGAAGCTTTCTTT
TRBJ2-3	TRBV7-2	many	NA	CASSLWALNTDTQYF	TGTGCCAGCAGCTTGTGGGCTCTGAACACAGATACGCAGTATTTT
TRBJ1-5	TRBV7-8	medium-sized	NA	CASSLAGPNNQPQHF	TGTGCCAGCAGCTTAGCAGGGCCTAACAATCAGCCCCAGCATTTT
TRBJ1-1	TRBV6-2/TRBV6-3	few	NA	CASSYVGENTEAFF	TGTGCCAGCAGTTACGTGGGAGAGAACACTGAAGCTTTCTTT